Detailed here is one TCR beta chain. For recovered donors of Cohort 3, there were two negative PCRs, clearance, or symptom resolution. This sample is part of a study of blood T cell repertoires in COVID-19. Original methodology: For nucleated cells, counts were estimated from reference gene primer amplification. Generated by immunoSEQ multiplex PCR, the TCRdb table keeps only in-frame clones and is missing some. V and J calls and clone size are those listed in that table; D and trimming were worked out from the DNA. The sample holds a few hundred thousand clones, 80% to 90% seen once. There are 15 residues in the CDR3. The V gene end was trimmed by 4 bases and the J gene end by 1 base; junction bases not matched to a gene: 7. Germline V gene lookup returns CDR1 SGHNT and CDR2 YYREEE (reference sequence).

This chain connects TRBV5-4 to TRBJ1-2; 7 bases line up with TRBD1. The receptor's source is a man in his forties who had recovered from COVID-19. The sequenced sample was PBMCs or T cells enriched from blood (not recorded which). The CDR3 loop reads CASSSRDSRNYGYTF. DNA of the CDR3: TGTGCCAGCAGCAGCCGGGACAGCCGTAACTATGGCTACACCTTC.